Listed here are 27 T cell receptor beta chains from one sample, sequenced in a study of T cell responses to AZD1222 COVID-19 vaccine. TCRdb's copy holds only in-frame clones and misses some; the assay was immunoSEQ multiplex PCR. Here the sample spans about 110,000 clones, 80% to 95% being singletons. The sequencing used peripheral blood, collected 28 days after the second AZD1222 dose. The receptor set was obtained from an adult who received the AZD1222 COVID-19 vaccine.

The chain links TRBV30 to TRBJ1-2; perhaps TRBD1 as D (6 bases). The ends were cut back, 0 bases at V and 4 bases at J, with 12 bases in the middle. The V gene's germline CDR1 is GTSNPN and CDR2 SVGIG (reference sequence). This CDR3 region has 14 residues. In nucleotides, the CDR3 is TGTGCCTGGAGTGTCGTGCAGGGGAGCTATGGCTACACCTTC. Amino acid sequence: CAWSVVQGSYGYTF.

The rearrangement links TRBV18 to TRBJ1-3, with TRBD1 as a possible D gene (6 bases). Trimming left V 6 bases short and J 2 bases short, with 17 bases between. CDR3 length equals 16 residues. Per the germline V gene, CDR1 is KGHSH and CDR2 is LQKENI. The CDR3 protein is CASSTAGGATGNTIYF. CDR3 DNA: TGTGCCAGCTCCACAGCGGGGGGCGCAACTGGAAACACCATATATTTT.

The J gene is TRBJ1-1, the V gene TRBV5-1, with 8 bases that match TRBD1. This CDR3 spans 15 amino acids. Germline CDR1 and CDR2: SGHRS and YFSETQ. V shed 6 bases, J shed 3 bases, and the junction held 10 bases outside the gene matches. CDR3 in DNA: TGCGCCAGCAATAGTCCAGGGGGCATTGACACTGAAGCTTTCTTT. The encoded protein is CASNSPGGIDTEAFF.

The chain employs TRBV7-9 and TRBJ1-6; tentatively, D is TRBD1 (5 bases). V lost 7 bases and J lost 8, with 12 bases in between. CDR3 length equals 13 residues. Germline V gene data show CDR1 as SEHNR and CDR2 as FQNEAQ (reference sequence). CDR3 amino acids: CASTRGRDSPLHF. CDR3 nucleotide sequence: TGTGCCAGCACAAGAGGCAGGGATTCACCCCTCCACTTT.

V gene TRBV18 combines with J gene TRBJ1-2, with D unresolved. Trimming shortened V by 4 bases and J by 2 bases, and 5 bases separated the two germline ends. This CDR3 has 12 residues. The germline V gene has CDR1 KGHSH and CDR2 LQKENI. CDR3 nucleotide sequence: TGTGCCAGCTCACAAGACAACTATGGCTACACCTTC. Residues: CASSQDNYGYTF.

The genes are TRBV10-3 and TRBJ1-3; tentative D call: TRBD1 (6 bases). V was shortened by 5 bases and J by 0 bases, with 23 bases between the two germline ends. CDR1 and CDR2 from the germline V gene are ENHRY and SYGVKD. The CDR3 runs 19 residues. The CDR3 loop reads CAISSLPRDTQSSGNTIYF. CDR3 sequence (DNA): TGTGCCATCAGTTCTTTACCACGGGACACTCAGAGCTCTGGAAACACCATATATTTT.

The chain employs TRBV7-9 and TRBJ1-4; 9 nucleotides match TRBD1. V dropped 4 bases and J dropped 8; count of bases not matched to a gene: 11. The CDR3 extends over 16 amino acids. Germline CDR1 reads SEHNR; CDR2 reads FQNEAQ (reference sequence). The CDR3 region has the DNA TGTGCCAGCAGCTCGAACAGGGGGCGGTTGTGGGAAAAACTGTTTTTT. Translating it yields CASSSNRGRLWEKLFF. Variable domain in full (rest from reference TRBV7-9 and TRBJ1-4): DTGVSQNPRHKITKRGQNVTFRCDPISEHNRLYWYRQTLGQGPEFLTYFQNEAQLEKSRLLSDRFSAERPKGSFSTLEIQRTEQGDSAMYLCASSSNRGRLWEKLFFGSGTQLSVL.

The chain links TRBV23-1 to TRBJ1-3, with a possible D match to TRBD1 (5 bases). TRBV23-1 carries the ORF label, with uncertain function. With 2 bases removed from V and 1 base from J, the gap between germline ends came to 12 bases. This CDR3 has 16 residues. Here the CDR3 DNA reads TGCGCCAGCAGTCAACCCGAGGGGCCATCTGGAAACACCATATATTTT. Translated: CASSQPEGPSGNTIYF.

V usage is TRBV6-5 and J usage is TRBJ1-1; D perhaps matches TRBD1 (5 bases). In germline, CDR1 is MNHEY, CDR2 SVGAGI. The V end lost 6 bases, the J end lost 0 bases, and 11 bases lay between the germline ends. The CDR3 runs 14 residues. The CDR3 spells CASRDTTLNTEAFF. The CDR3 DNA is TGTGCCAGCAGGGACACGACTTTGAACACTGAAGCTTTCTTT.

This rearrangement joins TRBV5-1 to TRBJ1-4; possible D gene TRBD1, 6 bases. The V gene's germline CDR1 is SGHRS and CDR2 YFSETQ. The CDR3 extends over 15 amino acids. Between the trimmed V and J ends, which lost 2 bases and 4 bases, there was a span of 12 bases. DNA for the CDR3: TGCGCCAGCAGCTTCGCCGGGGGGCTTAATGAAAAACTGTTTTTT. This codes for CASSFAGGLNEKLFF.

This chain joins TRBV19 and TRBJ1-6; D unresolved. V was cut by 6 bases and J by 1 base, with 13 bases left in between. This CDR3 spans 16 amino acids. Germline V gene data show CDR1 as LNHDA and CDR2 as SQIVND (reference sequence). In DNA form, the CDR3 reads TGTGCCAGTAGGGACGGACGGCTTTCCTATAATTCACCCCTCCACTTT. Protein sequence: CASRDGRLSYNSPLHF.

The chain links TRBV7-3 to TRBJ2-5, with D perhaps TRBD1 (6 bases). With 2 bases removed from V and 5 bases from J, the gap between germline ends came to 12 bases. Germline CDR1 is SGHTA and CDR2 is FQGTGA. The CDR3 length is 14 residues. The CDR3 spells CASSLGSQGETQYF. Here the CDR3 DNA reads TGTGCCAGCAGCTTAGGATCGCAGGGGGAGACCCAGTACTTC.

The sample holds a few counts of this clone. The J gene is TRBJ1-5, the V gene TRBV28; the D is unclear. V was shortened by 10 bases and J by 7 bases, with 14 bases between the two germline ends. The CDR3 consists of 12 residues. Germline loops: CDR1 MDHEN, CDR2 SYDVKM. The CDR3 sequence is CATEKARQPQHF. CDR3 nucleotide sequence: TGTGCCACCGAGAAGGCAAGGCAGCCCCAGCATTTT.

The V gene is TRBV4-2, the J gene TRBJ2-2, with 10 bases matching TRBD2. The germline V gene has CDR1 LGHNA and CDR2 YNFKEQ. The CDR3 runs 16 residues. V dropped 2 bases and J dropped 5; count of bases not matched to a gene: 5. CDR3 bases: TGTGCCAGCAGCCAACCTAGCGGGAGATTGACCGGGGAGCTGTTTTTT. It encodes CASSQPSGRLTGELFF.

This clone occurred once. One end of the junction is discordant with germline, which a read error may explain. This chain connects TRBV3-1 (or the pseudogene TRBV3-2) to TRBJ2-7, with 9 positions matching TRBD2. The CDR3 consists of 14 residues. Germline V gene sequence: CDR1 LGHDT, CDR2 YNNKEL (reference sequence). The CDR3 protein is CASSQDPSGIPPGF. The CDR3, as DNA: TGTGCCAGCAGCCAAGACCCTAGCGGGATCCCCCCTGGCTTC.

The chain combines TRBV10-1 with TRBJ2-5; perhaps TRBD2 as D (6 bases). From germline, CDR1 is WNHNN and CDR2 SYGVQD (reference sequence). The CDR3 extends over 13 amino acids. Trimming removed 10 bases at V and 2 bases at J, with 14 bases between. The CDR3 region is CANPAGGQETQYF. The CDR3 region has the DNA TGCGCCAATCCCGCCGGGGGACAAGAGACCCAGTACTTC.

There are a few counts of this clone. The rearrangement joins TRBV9 to TRBJ1-1; D possibly corresponds to TRBD1 (5 bases). Trimming took off 2 bases at V and 1 base at J, with 9 bases between the two ends. Germline V gene sequence: CDR1 SGDLS, CDR2 YYNGEE. The CDR3 has 14 residues. The CDR3 DNA follows: TGTGCCAGCAGCGTTACAGGATCGAACACTGAAGCTTTCTTT. Its protein product is CASSVTGSNTEAFF.

The chain has TRBV5-6 and TRBJ2-7; weak D call: TRBD1 (6 bases). The CDR3 runs to 13 residues. CDR1 is SGHDT, CDR2 YYEEEE, per germline. The V gene lost 4 bases and the J gene lost 3 bases, with 11 bases spanning the gap. The DNA of the CDR3 is TGTGCCAGCAGCAGACAGGCCCTCTACGAGCAGTACTTC. This translates into CASSRQALYEQYF. Full variable domain (rest looked up from reference TRBV5-6 and TRBJ2-7): DAGVTQSPTHLIKTRGQQVTLRCSPKSGHDTVSWYQQALGQGPQFIFQYYEEEERQRGNFPDRFSGHQFPNYSSELNVNALLLGDSALYLCASSRQALYEQYFGPGTRLTVT.

The chain links TRBV28 to TRBJ1-5; no definite D call. From germline, CDR1 is MDHEN and CDR2 SYDVKM. The V and J ends lost 3 bases and 4 bases respectively, with 4 bases between them. There are 12 residues in the CDR3. The CDR3 region is CASSFGNQPQHF. In nucleotides, the CDR3 is TGTGCCAGCAGTTTCGGAAATCAGCCCCAGCATTTT.

The chain links TRBV7-3 to TRBJ2-1, with TRBD2 identical over 7 bases. Germline CDR1 is SGHTA and CDR2 is FQGTGA. This CDR3 comprises 15 residues. J was trimmed by 4 bases and V by 1 base; bases with no gene match: 4. The CDR3 DNA follows: TGTGCCAGCAGCTTAAAACTAGCGTCTTACAATGAGCAGTTCTTC. Amino acid sequence: CASSLKLASYNEQFF. The full variable domain, with the rest looked up from reference TRBV7-3 and TRBJ2-1, is GAGVSQTPSNKVTEKGKYVELRCDPISGHTALYWYRQSLGQGPEFLIYFQGTGAADDSGLPNDRFFAVRPEGSVSTLKIQRTERGDSAVYLCASSLKLASYNEQFFGPGTRLTVL.

The V call is TRBV28, the J call TRBJ2-4; weak D call: TRBD1 (5 bases). The CDR3 spans 16 residues. CDR1 and CDR2 from the germline V gene are MDHEN and SYDVKM. V was clipped by 0 bases and J by 1 base, with 10 bases between them. CDR3 nucleotides: TGTGCCAGCAGTTTATGGACAGCCCAGGCCAAAAACATTCAGTACTTC. This sequence encodes CASSLWTAQAKNIQYF.

The chain couples TRBV4-1 to TRBJ1-1; TRBD1 matches 7 bases. The CDR3 spans 15 residues. The V segment lost 0 bases and the J segment 1 base; nucleotides outside the gene matches: 2. Germline V gives CDR1 MGHRA, CDR2 YSYEKL. CDR3 sequence reads: CASSQEGGENTEAFF. The CDR3 DNA reads TGCGCCAGCAGCCAAGAAGGGGGCGAGAACACTGAAGCTTTCTTT.

The chain combines TRBV30 with TRBJ1-3; no definite D call. This CDR3 region has 12 residues. The germline V and J ends were trimmed by 4 bases and 4 bases, with 8 bases remaining between them. Germline values: CDR1 GTSNPN, CDR2 SVGIG (reference sequence). CDR3 amino acids: CAWNLAGNTIYF. CDR3 nucleotide sequence: TGTGCCTGGAACTTAGCCGGAAACACCATATATTTT.

The chain has TRBV20-1 and TRBJ1-1; unclear D gene. The CDR3 is 10 amino acids. CDR1 and CDR2 (germline): DFQATT, SNEGSKA (reference sequence). Trimming left V 8 bases short and J 4 bases short, with 8 bases between. The CDR3 DNA follows: TGCAGTTATTGGGGCACTGAAGCTTTCTTT. This gives the protein CSYWGTEAFF.

This clone was seen just once. The V and J genes are TRBV19 and TRBJ1-2; D possibly corresponds to TRBD1 (5 bases). The V gene's germline CDR1 is LNHDA and CDR2 SQIVND (reference sequence). Trimming removed 4 bases from V and 0 bases from J, with 9 bases in between. The CDR3 loop spans 14 amino acids. The CDR3 loop reads CASSKEGPNYGYTF. The DNA for the CDR3 is TGTGCCAGTAGTAAAGAGGGGCCTAACTATGGCTACACCTTC.

J is TRBJ2-7 and V is TRBV28; the D gene is possibly TRBD2 (6 bases). V was shortened by 6 bases and J by 2 bases, with 17 bases between the two germline ends. From germline, CDR1 is MDHEN and CDR2 SYDVKM. CDR3 length: 15 residues. CDR3 protein: CASRRGGGSAYEQYF. The CDR3 bases are TGTGCCAGCAGACGTGGTGGGGGGAGCGCCTACGAGCAGTACTTC.

V is TRBV28 and J is TRBJ1-6; D is perhaps TRBD1 (5 bases). V shed 7 bases and J shed 0 bases, with 25 bases lying between them. The germline CDR1 and CDR2 sequences are MDHEN and SYDVKM. The CDR3 spans 20 residues. The CDR3 here is CASTLFGQGGGSSYNSPLHF. CDR3 bases: TGTGCCAGCACGCTTTTTGGGCAGGGAGGAGGTAGCTCCTATAATTCACCCCTCCACTTT.